This TCR beta chain was observed in a study of blood T cell repertoires in COVID-19. Across the whole study: The cDNA or gDNA used as material had been derived from T cells, B-cell-depleted T cells, or PBMCs.

Germline V gives CDR1 SQVTM, CDR2 ANQGSEA. The CDR3 is 14 residues long. V dropped 3 bases and J dropped 4; count of bases not matched to a gene: 7. Under the authors' procedure: Reference gene primers were amplified, and this amplification served to estimate nucleated cell counts. Profiling relied on immunoSEQ multiplex PCR, and the TCRdb table lists in-frame clones only, not all of them. The V and J calls and clone size were taken over from that table, and D and trimming were inferred from the DNA. This sample yields around 310,000 clones, of which about 88% are seen a single time; approximately 12% belongs to the top ten. This clone was found a few times.

Sequencing used peripheral blood. This clonotype originated in a woman aged 60-75 years with acute or convalescent COVID-19. V and J are TRBV29-1 and TRBJ2-7; 9 nucleotides align to TRBD1. CDR3 protein: CSVEEGQGLYEQYF. DNA of the CDR3: TGCAGCGTTGAGGAGGGACAGGGACTATACGAGCAGTACTTC.